These 8 T cell receptor beta chains originate from one sample sequenced in a study of blood T cells in healthy people across ages. Primed by a sample-barcoded 5' primer and a J-beta primer mix, a second PCR proceeded for about 7 to 11 cycles. MiXCR, applied by TCRdb to the 5' RACE reads, yields one record per CDR3 protein. This sample carries around 1,900,000 distinct CDR3 sequences, about 39% of them seen once, and the ten largest clones take around 23%. The sequenced sample consisted of blood. These receptor sequences come from a human donor in good health.

This rearrangement joins TRBV28 to TRBJ1-5, with 7 bases that match TRBD1. CDR3 length equals 14 residues. The ends lost 8 bases at V and 3 bases at J; junction bases unmatched: 7. Per germline, CDR1 MDHEN and CDR2 SYDVKM. The CDR3 region has the DNA TGTGCCAGCGGACAAACAGGGGACAATCAGCCCCAGCATTTT. Amino acid sequence: CASGQTGDNQPQHF. Supplemented by reference TRBV28 and TRBJ1-5, the full variable domain reads DVKVTQSSRYLVKRTGEKVFLECVQDMDHENMFWYRQDPGLGLRLIYFSYDVKMKEKGDIPEGYSVSREKKERFSLILESASTNQTSMYLCASGQTGDNQPQHFGDGTRLSIL.

CDR3 in DNA: TGTGCCAGCAGTTTCGTCTCGGGGACCTCCGGGGAGACCCAGTACTTC. The encoded protein is CASSFVSGTSGETQYF. The chain uses TRBV12-3 or TRBV12-4 and TRBJ2-5; D is tentatively TRBD1 or TRBD2 (5 bases each). Deletions cut 3 bases from V and 5 bases from J, with 19 bases between. This CDR3 comprises 16 residues.

In this sample, this clonotype turned up a few times. This chain uses TRBV7-8 with TRBJ2-5; TRBD2 matches at 13 bases. CDR1 and CDR2 (germline): SGHVS, FQNEAQ. This CDR3 contains 15 residues. Trimming at V came to 4 bases and at J to 11 bases, leaving 10 bases not matched to a gene. The CDR3 sequence is CASSSTSGGAQEQYF. The CDR3 nucleotides read TGTGCCAGCAGCTCAACTAGCGGGGGGGCTCAAGAGCAGTACTTC. The variable domain in full, completed from reference TRBV7-8 and TRBJ2-5, reads GAGVSQSPRYKVAKRGQDVALRCDPISGHVSLFWYQQALGQGPEFLTYFQNEAQLDKSGLPSDRFFAERPEGSVSTLKIQRTQQEDSAVYLCASSSTSGGAQEQYFGPGTRLLVL.

This chain links TRBV9 with TRBJ2-2; D gene unclear. The V end was cut by 4 bases, the J end by 5 bases, with 9 bases between. Germline-derived CDR1 and CDR2 are SGDLS and YYNGEE. This CDR3 region has 13 residues. CDR3 residues: CASSPGFTGELFF. CDR3 DNA sequence: TGTGCCAGCAGCCCGGGCTTTACCGGGGAGCTGTTTTTT. Full variable domain (missing parts from reference TRBV9 and TRBJ2-2): DSGVTQTPKHLITATGQRVTLRCSPRSGDLSVYWYQQSLDQGLQFLIQYYNGEERAKGNILERFSAQQFPDLHSELNLSSLELGDSALYFCASSPGFTGELFFGEGSRLTVL.

Remarks on this clonotype: Germline and junction disagree at one end, which may indicate a read error. The chain uses TRBV25-1 and TRBJ1-1, with 9 bases matching TRBD1. The CDR3 is made up of 12 amino acids. Germline CDR1 and CDR2: MGHDK and SYGVNS. Here the CDR3 reads CATSNRGQRAFF. CDR3 coding DNA: TGTGCCACCAGTAACAGGGGGCAGCGAGCTTTCTTT.

CDR3 sequence: CSAMGRQGAFYEQYF. CDR3 sequence (DNA): TGCAGTGCCATGGGTCGACAGGGCGCATTCTACGAGCAGTACTTC. The chain recombines TRBV20-1 with TRBJ2-7, with 7 bases aligning to TRBD1. The V and J ends lost 6 bases and 3 bases, in that order; junction bases with no gene match: 14. In germline, CDR1 is DFQATT, CDR2 SNEGSKA (reference sequence). This CDR3 has 15 amino acids.

V gene TRBV20-1 combines with J gene TRBJ2-5, with D possibly matching TRBD2 (6 bases). With 6 bases removed from V and 5 bases from J, the gap between germline ends came to 13 bases. The CDR3 is made up of 12 amino acids. Germline V gives CDR1 DFQATT, CDR2 SNEGSKA (reference sequence). CDR3 sequence: CSAPDGGETQYF. For the CDR3, the DNA is TGCAGTGCCCCGGACGGAGGGGAGACCCAGTACTTC.

V is TRBV20-1 and J is TRBJ1-2, with D possibly being TRBD1 (6 bases). The ends were cut back, 7 bases at V and 4 bases at J, with 19 bases in the middle. Germline V lookup: CDR1 DFQATT, CDR2 SNEGSKA (reference sequence). The CDR3 runs to 14 residues. CDR3 sequence: CSVKGGRGVYGYTF. DNA of the CDR3: TGCAGTGTTAAAGGGGGTAGGGGCGTCTATGGCTACACCTTC.